These T cell receptor beta chains were read from a single sample in a study of shared clonotypes between healthy human individuals. Data came from immunoSEQ multiplex PCR; TCRdb stores just in-frame clones and leaves some out. The table has roughly 2,300,000 clones, 85% to 95% seen once. Sequencing used naive CD4+ T cells from PBMCs. Receptor source: a young man in good health. Some clones in this sample may be carry-over from other donors' samples. The CDR3 runs from the conserved cysteine through the conserved F or W.

v_call,j_call,cdr3_aa
TRBV2,TRBJ1-4,CASRGTATNEKLFF
TRBV6-1,TRBJ1-2,CASSELRGRRGLYGYTF
TRBV10-3,TRBJ2-7,CAIRAGLAGAYEQYF
TRBV11-3,TRBJ2-1,CASSPRGRGSYNEQFF
TRBV28,TRBJ2-7,CASSVAPDGTYEQYF
TRBV19,TRBJ2-7,CASSKANLNNEQYF
TRBV7-2,TRBJ1-1,CASSLREAGGYTEAFF
TRBV7-8,TRBJ1-3,CASSSTGISGNTIYF
TRBV28,TRBJ2-7,CASSSGQTEQYF
TRBV5-4,TRBJ2-3,CASSLGGRWRGDTQYF
TRBV7-2,TRBJ1-2,CASSPRTGANYGYTF
TRBV7-8,TRBJ1-5,CASSPWTGARRNQPQHF
TRBV5-1,TRBJ2-7,CASSLVSGQGSYEQYF
TRBV6-4,TRBJ2-1,CASSDSRRGRGQFF
TRBV11-2,TRBJ2-3,CASSLSGGATDTQYF
TRBV7-2,TRBJ2-1,CASSLILNEQFF
TRBV9,TRBJ2-3,CASSVQRSLTDTQYF
TRBV19,TRBJ2-1,CASSIMAGSYNEQFF
TRBV19,TRBJ1-3,CASSRGQPGPRNTIYF
TRBV7-9,TRBJ2-7,CASSLALLVPYEQYF
TRBV7-3,TRBJ2-7,CASSLKAGVSEQYF
TRBV5-6,TRBJ2-1,CASSPPGLAYNEQFF
TRBV5-1,TRBJ2-1,CASSPVGGSYNEQFF
TRBV6-6,TRBJ2-1,CASIPPWTSGRNEQFF
TRBV6-1,TRBJ1-1,CASSETNFGTGRSRTAFF